The 4 T cell receptor beta chains presented below share a single source sample, sequenced in a study of shared clonotypes between healthy human individuals. Generated by immunoSEQ multiplex PCR, the TCRdb table keeps only in-frame clones and is missing some. The data contain around 2,000,000 clones, approximately 94% of them singletons. Terminally differentiated effector memory CD45RA+ cells were excluded by CCR7 positive selection of CD45RO-negative cells. Sequenced sample: naive CD8+ T cells sorted from blood. The receptors come from a man aged 18 to 30 in good health.

The rearrangement links TRBV6-6 to TRBJ1-5, with a possible D match to TRBD1 (5 bases). Per the germline V gene, CDR1 is MNHNY and CDR2 is SVGAGI (reference sequence). The CDR3 has 14 amino acids. Between the trimmed V and J ends, which lost 8 bases and 1 base, there was a span of 12 bases. CDR3 DNA sequence: TGTGCCAGCTTTCTCGGGACCAGCAATCAGCCCCAGCATTTT. Translating gives CASFLGTSNQPQHF.

For this clone: Other DNA sequences in this sample translate to the same CDR3. The V and J genes are TRBV9 and TRBJ2-7; D may be TRBD1 or TRBD2 (6 bases each). Germline-derived CDR1 and CDR2 are SGDLS and YYNGEE. This CDR3 is 13 amino acids long. V shed 0 bases and J shed 6 bases, with 10 bases lying between them. The CDR3: CASSVGGGSEQYF. CDR3 DNA sequence: TGTGCCAGCAGCGTAGGAGGGGGGTCCGAGCAGTACTTC.

The chain recombines TRBV6-1 with TRBJ1-5; D not resolved. The CDR3 loop spans 12 amino acids. The V gene lost 4 bases and the J gene lost 7 bases, with 8 bases spanning the gap. Germline CDR1 MNHNS, CDR2 SASEGT. The CDR3 region is CASSAPPQPQHF. Here the CDR3 DNA reads TGTGCCAGCAGTGCCCCCCCGCAGCCCCAGCATTTT.

The rearrangement uses TRBV7-9 and TRBJ1-5; no clear D. The germline CDR1 and CDR2 sequences are SEHNR and FQNEAQ (reference sequence). V was shortened by 1 base and J by 1 base, with 11 bases between the two germline ends. The CDR3 has 16 residues. In DNA form, the CDR3 reads TGTGCCAGCAGCTTAGAAGCAGGAGAAAGCAATCAGCCCCAGCATTTT. Protein: CASSLEAGESNQPQHF.